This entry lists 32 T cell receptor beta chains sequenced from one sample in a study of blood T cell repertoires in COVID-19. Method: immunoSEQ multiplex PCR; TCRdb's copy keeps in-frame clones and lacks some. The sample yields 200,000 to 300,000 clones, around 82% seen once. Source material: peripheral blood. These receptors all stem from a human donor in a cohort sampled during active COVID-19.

As DNA, the CDR3 is TGTGCCAGCAGCCAAAAGCGGGAGGGAACAGATACGCAGTATTTT. Translated: CASSQKREGTDTQYF. The rearrangement uses TRBV4-2 and TRBJ2-3; 10 bases map to TRBD2. The CDR3 has 15 amino acids. Germline assignment: CDR1 LGHNA and CDR2 YNFKEQ. The V gene end was trimmed by 2 bases and the J gene end by 3 bases; junction bases not matched to a gene: 2.

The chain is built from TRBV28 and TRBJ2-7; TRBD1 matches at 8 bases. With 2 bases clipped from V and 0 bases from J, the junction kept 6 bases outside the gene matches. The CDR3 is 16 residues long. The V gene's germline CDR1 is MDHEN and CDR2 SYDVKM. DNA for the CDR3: TGTGCCAGCAGTTTAGAAGGGACAGGTGGCTCCTACGAGCAGTACTTC. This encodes CASSLEGTGGSYEQYF.

CDR3 nucleotide sequence: TGTGCCAGTAGTAAATGGACAGGGGATGGCTACACCTTC. Amino acids: CASSKWTGDGYTF. The V gene is TRBV19, the J gene TRBJ1-2, with TRBD1 matching over 9 bases. The CDR3 contains 13 residues. The germline gives CDR1 LNHDA, CDR2 SQIVND (reference sequence). V shed 4 bases and J 6 bases; nucleotides not matched to a gene: 3. Together with reference TRBV19 and TRBJ1-2, the CDR3 gives the full variable domain: DGGITQSPKYLFRKEGQNVTLSCEQNLNHDAMYWYRQDPGQGLRLIYYSQIVNDFQKGDIAEGYSVSREKKESFPLTVTSAQKNPTAFYLCASSKWTGDGYTFGSGTRLTVV.

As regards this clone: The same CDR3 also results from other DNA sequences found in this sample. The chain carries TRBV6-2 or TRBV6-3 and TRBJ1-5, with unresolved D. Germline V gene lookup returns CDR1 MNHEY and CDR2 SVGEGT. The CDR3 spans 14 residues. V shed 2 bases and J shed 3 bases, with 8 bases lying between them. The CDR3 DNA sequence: TGTGCCAGCAGTTACCCTGGACTCAATCAGCCCCAGCATTTT. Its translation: CASSYPGLNQPQHF.

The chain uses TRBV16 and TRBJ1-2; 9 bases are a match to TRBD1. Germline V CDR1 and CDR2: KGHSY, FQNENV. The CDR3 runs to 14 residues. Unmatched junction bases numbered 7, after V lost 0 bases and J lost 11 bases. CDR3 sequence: CASSQSRTGEAYTF. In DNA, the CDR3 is TGTGCCAGCAGCCAATCCAGGACAGGGGAGGCTTACACCTTC.

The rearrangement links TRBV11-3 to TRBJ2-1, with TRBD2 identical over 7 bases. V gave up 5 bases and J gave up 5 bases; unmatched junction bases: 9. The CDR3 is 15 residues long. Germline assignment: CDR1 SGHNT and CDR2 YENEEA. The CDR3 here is CASSHPLAGDNEQFF. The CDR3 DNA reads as TGTGCCAGCAGCCACCCGTTGGCGGGGGACAATGAGCAGTTCTTC.

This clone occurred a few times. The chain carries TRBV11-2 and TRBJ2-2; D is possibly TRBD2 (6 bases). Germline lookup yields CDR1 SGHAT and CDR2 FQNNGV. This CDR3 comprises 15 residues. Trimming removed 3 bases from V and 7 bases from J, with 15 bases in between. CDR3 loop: CASSFRGQGLGELFF. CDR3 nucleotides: TGTGCCAGCAGCTTTCGGGGCCAGGGACTCGGGGAGCTGTTTTTT. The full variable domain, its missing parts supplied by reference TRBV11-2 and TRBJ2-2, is EAGVAQSPRYKIIEKRQSVAFWCNPISGHATLYWYQQILGQGPKLLIQFQNNGVVDDSQLPKDRFSAERLKGVDSTLKIQPAKLEDSAVYLCASSFRGQGLGELFFGEGSRLTVL.

The CDR3 loop is CASSFRGGSEAFF. In nucleotides, the CDR3 is TGTGCCAGCAGCTTTAGAGGGGGCTCTGAAGCTTTCTTT. The rearrangement uses TRBV6-5 and TRBJ1-1, with 7 bases fitting TRBD1. The CDR3 sequence is 13 residues long. The V and J ends lost 6 bases and 6 bases, in that order; junction bases with no gene match: 7. The V gene's germline CDR1 is MNHEY and CDR2 SVGAGI.

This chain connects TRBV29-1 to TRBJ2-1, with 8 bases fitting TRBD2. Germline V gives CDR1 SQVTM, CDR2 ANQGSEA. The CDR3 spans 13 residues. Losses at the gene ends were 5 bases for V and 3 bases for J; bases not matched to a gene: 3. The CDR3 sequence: CSVLTSGYNEQFF. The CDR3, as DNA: TGCAGCGTTCTTACTAGCGGCTACAATGAGCAGTTCTTC.

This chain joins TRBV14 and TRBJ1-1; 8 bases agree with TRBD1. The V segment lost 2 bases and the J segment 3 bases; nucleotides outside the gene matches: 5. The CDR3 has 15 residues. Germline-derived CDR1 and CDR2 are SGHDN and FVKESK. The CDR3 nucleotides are TGTGCCAGCAGCCAATCGGGACAGGTGCACACTGAAGCTTTCTTT. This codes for CASSQSGQVHTEAFF.

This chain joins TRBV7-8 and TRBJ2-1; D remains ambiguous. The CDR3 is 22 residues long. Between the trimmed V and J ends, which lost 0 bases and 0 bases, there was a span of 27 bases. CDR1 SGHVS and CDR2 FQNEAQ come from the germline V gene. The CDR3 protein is CASSLAPLIDSTSPSSYNEQFF. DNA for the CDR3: TGTGCCAGCAGCTTAGCGCCGTTGATCGACTCAACATCACCCAGCTCCTACAATGAGCAGTTCTTC.

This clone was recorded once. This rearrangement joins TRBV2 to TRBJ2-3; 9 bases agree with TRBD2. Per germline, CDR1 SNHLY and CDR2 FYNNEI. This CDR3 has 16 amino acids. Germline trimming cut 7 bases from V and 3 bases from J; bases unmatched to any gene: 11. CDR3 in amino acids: CASKDDFSGRTDTQYF. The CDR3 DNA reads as TGTGCCAGCAAAGACGACTTCAGCGGGAGGACAGATACGCAGTATTTT.

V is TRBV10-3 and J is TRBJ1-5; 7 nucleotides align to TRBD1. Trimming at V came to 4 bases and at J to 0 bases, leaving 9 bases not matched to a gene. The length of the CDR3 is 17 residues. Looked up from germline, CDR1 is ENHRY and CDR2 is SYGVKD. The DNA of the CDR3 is TGTGCCATCAGTGGCGAGGGGGCGGGATATAGCAATCAGCCCCAGCATTTT. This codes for CAISGEGAGYSNQPQHF.

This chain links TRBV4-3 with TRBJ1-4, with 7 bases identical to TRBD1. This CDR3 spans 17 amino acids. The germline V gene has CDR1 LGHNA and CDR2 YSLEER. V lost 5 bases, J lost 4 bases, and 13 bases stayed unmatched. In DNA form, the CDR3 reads TGCGCCAGCAGCTCCCACACAGGGGCCGGACTTAATGAAAAACTGTTTTTT. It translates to CASSSHTGAGLNEKLFF.

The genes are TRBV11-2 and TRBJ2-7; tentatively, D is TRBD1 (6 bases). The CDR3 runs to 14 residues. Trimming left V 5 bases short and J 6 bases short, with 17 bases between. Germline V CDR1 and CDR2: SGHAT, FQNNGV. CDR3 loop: CASSHSFRGAEQYF. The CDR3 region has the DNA TGTGCCAGCAGCCACTCCTTCAGGGGAGCCGAGCAGTACTTC.

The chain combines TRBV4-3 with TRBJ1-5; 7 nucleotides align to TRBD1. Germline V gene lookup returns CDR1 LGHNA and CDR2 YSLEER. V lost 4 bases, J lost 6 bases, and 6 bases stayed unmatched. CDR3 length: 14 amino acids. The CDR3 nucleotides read TGCGCCAGCAGCCTCACACAGGGGAGTCAGCCCCAGCATTTT. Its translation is CASSLTQGSQPQHF.

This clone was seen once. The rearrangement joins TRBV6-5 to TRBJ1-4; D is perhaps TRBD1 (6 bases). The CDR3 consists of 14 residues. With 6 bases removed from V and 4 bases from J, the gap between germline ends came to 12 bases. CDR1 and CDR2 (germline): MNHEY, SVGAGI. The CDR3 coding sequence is TGTGCCAGCAGCCGGGACACCGTTAATGAAAAACTGTTTTTT. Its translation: CASSRDTVNEKLFF.

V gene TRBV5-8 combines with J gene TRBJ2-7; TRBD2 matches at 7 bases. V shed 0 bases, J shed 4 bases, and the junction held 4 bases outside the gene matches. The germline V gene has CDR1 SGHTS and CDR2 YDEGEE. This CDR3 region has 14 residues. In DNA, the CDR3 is TGTGCCAGCAGCTTGGCCGGGGGGAGATACGAGCAGTACTTC. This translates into CASSLAGGRYEQYF.

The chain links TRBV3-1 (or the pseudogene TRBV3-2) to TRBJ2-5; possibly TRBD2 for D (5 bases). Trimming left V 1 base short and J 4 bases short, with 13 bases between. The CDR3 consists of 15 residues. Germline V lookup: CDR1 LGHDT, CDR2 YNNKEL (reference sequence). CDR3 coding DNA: TGTGCCAGCAGCCAAGTTTCAGGAGGAGGAGAGACCCAGTACTTC. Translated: CASSQVSGGGETQYF.

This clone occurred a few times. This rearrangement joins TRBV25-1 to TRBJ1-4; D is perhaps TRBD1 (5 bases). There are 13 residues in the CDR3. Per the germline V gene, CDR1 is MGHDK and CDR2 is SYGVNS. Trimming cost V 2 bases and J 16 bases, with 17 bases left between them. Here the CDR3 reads CASSETGSRGQFF. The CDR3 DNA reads TGTGCCAGCAGTGAAACAGGCTCGAGAGGTCAGTTTTTT.

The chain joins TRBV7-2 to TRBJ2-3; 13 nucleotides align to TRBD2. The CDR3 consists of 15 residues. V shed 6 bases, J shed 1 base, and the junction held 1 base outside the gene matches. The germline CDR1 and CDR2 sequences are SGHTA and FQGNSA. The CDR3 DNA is TGTGCCAGCAGGGGACTAGCGGGGCGCACAGATACGCAGTATTTT. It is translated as CASRGLAGRTDTQYF.

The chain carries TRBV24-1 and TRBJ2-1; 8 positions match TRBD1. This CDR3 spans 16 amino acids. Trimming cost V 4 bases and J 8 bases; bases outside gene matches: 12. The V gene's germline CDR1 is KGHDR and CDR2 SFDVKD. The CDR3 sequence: CATSDPGTGRRDEQFF. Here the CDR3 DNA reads TGTGCCACCAGTGACCCCGGGACAGGTAGGAGGGATGAGCAGTTCTTC.

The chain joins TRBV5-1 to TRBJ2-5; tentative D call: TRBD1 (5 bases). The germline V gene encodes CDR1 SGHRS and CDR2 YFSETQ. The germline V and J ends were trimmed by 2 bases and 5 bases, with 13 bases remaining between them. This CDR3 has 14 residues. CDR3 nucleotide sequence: TGCGCCAGCAGCTTTCAGGGTTTTTGGGAGACCCAGTACTTC. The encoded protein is CASSFQGFWETQYF.

The CDR3 DNA sequence: TGTGCCAGCAGCTTATCGGGGGGGAGCTCCTACAATGAGCAGTTCTTC. It codes for CASSLSGGSSYNEQFF. The chain combines TRBV13 with TRBJ2-1; 8 nucleotides agree with TRBD2. Germline CDR1 reads PRHDT; CDR2 reads FYEKMQ (reference sequence). The V segment lost 2 bases and the J segment 0 bases; nucleotides outside the gene matches: 3. This CDR3 has 16 residues.

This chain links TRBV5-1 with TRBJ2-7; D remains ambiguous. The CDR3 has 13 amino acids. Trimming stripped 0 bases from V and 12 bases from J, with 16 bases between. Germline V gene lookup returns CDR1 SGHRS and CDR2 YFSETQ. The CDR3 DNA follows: TGCGCCAGCAGCTTGGACACCGCGGTCGAAATGTACTTC. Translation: CASSLDTAVEMYF.

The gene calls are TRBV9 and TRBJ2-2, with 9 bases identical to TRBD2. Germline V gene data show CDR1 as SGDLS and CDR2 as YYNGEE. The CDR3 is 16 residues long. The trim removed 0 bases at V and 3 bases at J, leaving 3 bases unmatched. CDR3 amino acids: CASSVGSGRYTGELFF. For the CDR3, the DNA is TGTGCCAGCAGCGTAGGAAGCGGGAGGTACACCGGGGAGCTGTTTTTT.

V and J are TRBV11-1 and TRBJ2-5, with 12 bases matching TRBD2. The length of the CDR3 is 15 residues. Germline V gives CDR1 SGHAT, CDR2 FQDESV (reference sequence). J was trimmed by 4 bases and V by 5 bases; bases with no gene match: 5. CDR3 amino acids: CASSVGLAGSETQYF. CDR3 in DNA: TGTGCCAGCAGCGTCGGACTAGCGGGGTCAGAGACCCAGTACTTC.

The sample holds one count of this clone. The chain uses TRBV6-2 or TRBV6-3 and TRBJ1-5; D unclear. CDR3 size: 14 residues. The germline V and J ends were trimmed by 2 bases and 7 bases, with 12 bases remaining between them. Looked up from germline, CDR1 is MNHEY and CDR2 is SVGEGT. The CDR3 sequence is CASSYPGSRQPQHF. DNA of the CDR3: TGTGCCAGCAGTTACCCAGGATCAAGACAGCCCCAGCATTTT.

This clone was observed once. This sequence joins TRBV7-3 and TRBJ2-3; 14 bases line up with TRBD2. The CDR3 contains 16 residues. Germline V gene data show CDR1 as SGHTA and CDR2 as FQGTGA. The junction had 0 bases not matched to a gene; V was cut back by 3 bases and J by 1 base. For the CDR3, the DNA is TGTGCCAGCAGCTTGGGACTAGCGGGAGGCACAGATACGCAGTATTTT. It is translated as CASSLGLAGGTDTQYF.

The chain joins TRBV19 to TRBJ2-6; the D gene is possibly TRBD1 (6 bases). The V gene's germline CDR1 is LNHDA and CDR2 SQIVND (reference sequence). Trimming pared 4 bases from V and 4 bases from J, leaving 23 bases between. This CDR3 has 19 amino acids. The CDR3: CASSNALTGFHRGANVLTF. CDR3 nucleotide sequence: TGTGCCAGTAGTAACGCCCTGACAGGCTTCCATAGAGGGGCCAACGTCCTGACTTTC.

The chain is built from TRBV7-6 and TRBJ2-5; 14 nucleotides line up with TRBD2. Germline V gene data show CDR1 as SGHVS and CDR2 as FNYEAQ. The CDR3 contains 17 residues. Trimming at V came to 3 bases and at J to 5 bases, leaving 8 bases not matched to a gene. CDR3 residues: CASSFRLAGGPDETQYF. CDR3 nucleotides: TGTGCCAGCAGCTTCCGACTAGCGGGAGGGCCGGACGAGACCCAGTACTTC.

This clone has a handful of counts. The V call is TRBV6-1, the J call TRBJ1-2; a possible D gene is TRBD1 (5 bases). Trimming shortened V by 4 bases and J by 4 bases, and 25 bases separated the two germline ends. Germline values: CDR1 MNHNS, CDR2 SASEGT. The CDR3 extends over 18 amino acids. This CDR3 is CASSAYVSWGVGGYGYTF. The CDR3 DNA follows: TGTGCCAGCAGTGCCTACGTCTCGTGGGGGGTAGGCGGCTATGGCTACACCTTC.